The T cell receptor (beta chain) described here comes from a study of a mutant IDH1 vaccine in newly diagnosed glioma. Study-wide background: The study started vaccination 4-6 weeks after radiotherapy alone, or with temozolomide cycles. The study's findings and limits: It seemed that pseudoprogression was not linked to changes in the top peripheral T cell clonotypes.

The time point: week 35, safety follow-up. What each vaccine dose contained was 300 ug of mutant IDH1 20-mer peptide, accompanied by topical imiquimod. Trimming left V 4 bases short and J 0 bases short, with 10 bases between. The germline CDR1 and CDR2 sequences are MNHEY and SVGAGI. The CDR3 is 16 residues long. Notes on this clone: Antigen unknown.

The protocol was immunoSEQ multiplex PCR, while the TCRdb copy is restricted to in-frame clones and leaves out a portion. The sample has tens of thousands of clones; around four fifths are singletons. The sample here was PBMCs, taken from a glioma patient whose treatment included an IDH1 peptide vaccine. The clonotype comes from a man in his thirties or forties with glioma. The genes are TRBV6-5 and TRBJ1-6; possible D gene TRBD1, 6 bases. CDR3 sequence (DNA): TGTGCCAGCAGTTTACAGGGTCGCTCCTATAATTCACCCCTCCACTTT. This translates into CASSLQGRSYNSPLHF.